This is a list of T cell receptor beta chains from one sample in a study of T-cell memory formation after mild COVID-19. In TCRdb, the 5' RACE reads were re-called with MiXCR into one record per CDR3 protein. The table lists 450,000 or so distinct CDR3 sequences, about 19% of them singletons. The sample consisted of PBMCs or a T cell subset sorted from them (not recorded which). The receptors originated from an adult woman who had mild COVID-19 (a few samples of this study predate the infection). Cell type and time point are not known. Both conserved end residues are part of each CDR3. A D gene is named only where the DNA matches it firmly. Some rows mark clone size as missing; the rest say once, few, many or name a class of expanded clone.

.	.	TRBV24-1	TRBJ2-7	TGTGCCACCAGTGGAGCTTTCTACGAGCAGTACTTC	CATSGAFYEQYF
few	TRBD2	TRBV6-1	TRBJ2-6	TGTGCCATCGACCGCGGGGGAGCTGGGGCCAACGTCCTGACTTTC	CAIDRGGAGANVLTF
few	TRBD1	TRBV12-3/TRBV12-4	TRBJ1-1	TGTGCCAGCAGATTCGGGACAGGGCCCACTGAAGCTTTCTTT	CASRFGTGPTEAFF
many	.	TRBV7-2	TRBJ1-6	TGTGCCAGCAGCTTAGTTGGAAGTTATTCACCCCTCCACTTT	CASSLVGSYSPLHF
.	TRBD1	TRBV9	TRBJ1-4	TGTGCCAGCAGCGTAACCGGGACAGTTAATGAAAAACTGTTTTTT	CASSVTGTVNEKLFF
many	TRBD1	TRBV18	TRBJ2-2	TGTGCCAGCTCACCTTCGACAGGGCGGACCGGGGAGCTGTTTTTT	CASSPSTGRTGELFF
few	TRBD1	TRBV2	TRBJ2-1	TGTGCCAGCAGTGAAGCGCAGGGGACAGGGATTTACAATGAGCAGTTCTTC	CASSEAQGTGIYNEQFF
few	TRBD1	TRBV7-6	TRBJ1-2	TGTGCCAGCAGCCCCTCGACAGGGGGCCATGGCTACACCTTC	CASSPSTGGHGYTF
.	.	TRBV19	TRBJ2-1	TGTGCCAGTAGTATACAACGAGCGGGCTACAATGAGCAGTTCTTC	CASSIQRAGYNEQFF
many	.	TRBV6-1	TRBJ1-1	TGTGCCAGCAGCCCGACCCACTCGAACACTGAAGCTTTCTTT	CASSPTHSNTEAFF
.	.	TRBV24-1	TRBJ2-1	TGTGCCACCAGGTGGGGCGCGGGTGAGCAGTTCTTC	CATRWGAGEQFF
.	.	TRBV9	TRBJ2-3	TGTGCCAGCAGCGTAGGGGCAGGCCAAAACACAGATACGCAGTATTTT	CASSVGAGQNTDTQYF
.	.	TRBV6-2/TRBV6-3	TRBJ1-2	TGTGCCAGCAGTTTCGTCTCTAACTATGGCTACACCTTC	CASSFVSNYGYTF
few	TRBD2	TRBV12-3/TRBV12-4	TRBJ2-3	TGTGCCAGCAGTTCCTCCCCCACCCCTAGCGGGAAAACAGATACGCAGTATTTT	CASSSSPTPSGKTDTQYF
many	TRBD1	TRBV20-1	TRBJ1-1	TGCAGTGCAAGACAGGGAAGGATGAACACTGAAGCTTTCTTT	CSARQGRMNTEAFF